This entry is about one T cell receptor (beta chain). Its specificity is not known. The entry originates in a study of shared clonotypes between healthy human individuals. V gave up 3 bases and J gave up 1 base, with 6 bases separating them. Germline CDR1 is SEHNR and CDR2 is FQNEAQ (reference sequence). The CDR3 loop spans 13 amino acids. Generated by immunoSEQ multiplex PCR, the TCRdb table keeps only in-frame clones and is missing some. The repertoire includes roughly 1,600,000 clones, 98% of them detected once, and 0.36% sits in the top ten. Study-wide findings and caveats: When compared with the clonotypes that were shared by all four sorted-subset donors, the non-shared clonotypes turned out to have lower generation probabilities. Sampling covered nothing but blood. Tissue TCR repertoires likely differ from those found in blood.

Sequencing was carried out using naive CD4+ T cells sorted from blood. Subset noted: CD45RA+ positively selected. The V gene is TRBV7-9, the J gene TRBJ1-2; no clear D. The TCR comes from a man aged 30 to 45 in good health. The CDR3 DNA reads as TGTGCCAGCAGCTTCAGCCTTAACTATGGCTACACCTTC. It specifies CASSFSLNYGYTF.